One sample yielded the 5 T cell receptor beta chains listed below, sequenced in a study of blood T cell repertoires in COVID-19 (dated by TCRdb to the early 2020s). Receptor amplification or capture employed the immunoSEQ multiplex PCR assay. The clones in this table, taken by TCRdb from immuneACCESS, are in-frame only. Not every clone is retained; where verified, under half of the shortfall comes from an unresolved V gene, and the cause of the rest is unknown. For this sample there are about 40,000 clones; roughly 80% appear just once. The top ten constitute about 2.5% of the sample. The sequenced sample consisted of peripheral blood. The receptors were gathered from a woman aged 60 to 75 with acute or convalescent COVID-19.

This clone was observed a few times. The chain is built from TRBV18 and TRBJ1-1; 9 bases are a match to TRBD1. Per the germline V gene, CDR1 is KGHSH and CDR2 is LQKENI. The CDR3 covers 15 residues. V shed 4 bases, J shed 4 bases, and the junction held 7 bases outside the gene matches. The CDR3 nucleotides read TGTGCCAGCTCACAAGACAGGGGGACGGCCACTGAAGCTTTCTTT. Protein product: CASSQDRGTATEAFF.

This clone was seen a single time. V usage is TRBV6-5 and J usage is TRBJ1-2; D might be TRBD1 (6 bases). There are 15 residues in the CDR3. The V gene's germline CDR1 is MNHEY and CDR2 SVGAGI. Trimming cost V 6 bases and J 9 bases, with 23 bases left between them. DNA for the CDR3: TGTGCCAGCAGGTTTGGGACATCCCCGGAAAATCGCTACACCTTC. Its translation is CASRFGTSPENRYTF.

The chain recombines TRBV15 with TRBJ1-6, with D perhaps TRBD1 (6 bases). From germline, CDR1 is LNHNV and CDR2 YYDKDF (reference sequence). The CDR3 is 15 residues long. Between the trimmed V and J ends, which lost 1 base and 7 bases, there was a span of 11 bases. This CDR3 reads CATSRVEGQNSPLHF. CDR3 bases: TGTGCCACCAGCAGAGTAGAGGGACAAAATTCACCCCTCCACTTT.

The V call is TRBV19, the J call TRBJ1-5; the D gene is possibly TRBD1 (6 bases). The CDR3 spans 17 residues. Per germline, CDR1 LNHDA and CDR2 SQIVND (reference sequence). V lost 2 bases and J 0 bases, leaving 14 bases between the germline ends. DNA for the CDR3: TGTGCCAGTAGTATATCAGACAGGAGGTATAGCAATCAGCCCCAGCATTTT. Translating gives CASSISDRRYSNQPQHF. Using reference TRBV19 and TRBJ1-5 for the parts outside the CDR3, the full variable domain is DGGITQSPKYLFRKEGQNVTLSCEQNLNHDAMYWYRQDPGQGLRLIYYSQIVNDFQKGDIAEGYSVSREKKESFPLTVTSAQKNPTAFYLCASSISDRRYSNQPQHFGDGTRLSIL.

The rearrangement joins TRBV19 to TRBJ1-5; 11 bases fit TRBD1. With V trimmed by 8 bases and J by 1 base, 10 bases remained unmatched. The V gene's germline CDR1 is LNHDA and CDR2 SQIVND (reference sequence). The CDR3 is 17 amino acids. The CDR3 bases are TGTGCCAGTCGAAGGGGGACAGGGGGTATGAGCAATCAGCCCCAGCATTTT. Its translation is CASRRGTGGMSNQPQHF.